The rows below give T cell receptor beta chains drawn from one sample of a study of response to subunit inactivated influenza vaccine. One entry per CDR3 protein, called by TCRdb with MiXCR from the RT-PCR reads. In the table there are hundreds of thousands of distinct CDR3 sequences, over 9% of which are singletons. The data also belong to a second study, concerning T cells expressing NK-cell markers.

The sample here was PBMCs from blood, taken on the day of vaccination. Receptor source: a man aged 45 to 65 who received an inactivated influenza vaccine. Both conserved end residues are part of each CDR3. Fields, in order: V gene, J gene, clone size, D gene, CDR3 protein, CDR3 DNA. D genes are given only for firm matches. Not all rows give a size; the values are once, few, many and, for expanded clones, a class.

TRBV12-3/TRBV12-4	TRBJ1-1	many	TRBD1	CASSYRGLNTEAFF	TGTGCCAGCAGCTACAGGGGGCTGAACACTGAAGCTTTCTTT
TRBV5-1	TRBJ2-7	-	-	CASSLHLTYEQYF	TGCGCCAGCAGCTTGCACCTGACCTACGAGCAGTACTTC
TRBV6-5	TRBJ1-1	-	TRBD1	CASSYLGTGRAEAFF	TGTGCCAGCAGTTACTTGGGGACAGGACGGGCTGAAGCTTTCTTT
TRBV2	TRBJ2-1	-	TRBD1	CASSDRGSNNEQFF	TGTGCCAGCAGTGACAGGGGGTCAAACAATGAGCAGTTCTTC
TRBV4-1	TRBJ1-4	-	-	CASSQVREKLFF	TGCGCCAGCAGCCAAGTACGGGAAAAACTGTTTTTT
TRBV12-3/TRBV12-4	TRBJ2-1	-	TRBD2	CASSSSRGGGNEQFF	TGTGCCAGCAGTTCCTCCCGGGGGGGCGGGAATGAGCAGTTCTTC
TRBV5-1	TRBJ2-7	-	TRBD1	CASSLAWDRGEQYF	TGCGCCAGCAGCTTGGCCTGGGACAGGGGCGAGCAGTACTTC
TRBV5-1	TRBJ2-7	-	-	CASSFRSRAGGSYEQYF	TGCGCCAGCAGCTTTCGGTCGCGGGCAGGCGGCTCCTACGAGCAGTACTTC
TRBV28	TRBJ1-3	-	-	CASSLLGASSGNTIYF	TGTGCCAGCAGTTTATTGGGGGCTAGCTCTGGAAACACCATATATTTT
TRBV28	TRBJ2-7	-	-	CASRTGSSYEQYF	TGTGCCAGCAGGACCGGGAGCTCCTACGAGCAGTACTTC
TRBV6-2/TRBV6-3	TRBJ2-1	many	-	CASSYSPLGGLYNEQFF	TGTGCCAGCAGTTATTCGCCTTTGGGCGGCCTTTACAATGAGCAGTTCTTC
TRBV3-1	TRBJ2-3	-	TRBD2	CASSQRLAGTLFTDTQYF	TGTGCCAGCAGCCAGAGACTAGCGGGGACCCTTTTCACAGATACGCAGTATTTT
TRBV20-1	TRBJ1-5	few	-	CSAREIQANQPQHF	TGCAGTGCTAGAGAGATTCAGGCTAATCAGCCCCAGCATTTT
TRBV5-1	TRBJ2-7	-	-	CASSLIRRGRVDEQYF	TGCGCCAGCAGCTTGATCAGGAGGGGGCGGGTGGACGAGCAGTACTTC
TRBV20-1	TRBJ2-1	many	-	CSARDPGRYEQFF	TGCAGTGCTAGGGACCCTGGGAGGTATGAGCAGTTCTTC
TRBV6-1	TRBJ2-1	-	-	CASSELRQIDQFF	TGTGCCAGCAGTGAACTGCGACAGATCGATCAGTTCTTC
TRBV4-1	TRBJ1-5	-	TRBD1	CASSQGRTGGQPQHF	TGCGCCAGCAGCCAAGGCAGGACAGGGGGGCAGCCCCAGCATTTT
TRBV5-6	TRBJ2-5	few	-	CASSLVPSLETQYF	TGTGCCAGCAGCTTGGTACCCAGCCTTGAGACCCAGTACTTC